Following are 30 T cell receptor beta chains from one sample sequenced in a study of STAT5B mutations in CD4+ large granular lymphocyte leukemia. The method was immunoSEQ multiplex PCR; TCRdb's version includes in-frame clones alone and lacks a portion of them. The sample yields 30,000 to 40,000 clones, 65% to 70% seen once. Sequenced input: CD4+ T cells from blood buffy coats. The source of these receptors is a human donor in good health.

This chain joins TRBV5-1 and TRBJ2-7; D may be TRBD2 (6 bases). Germline V CDR1 and CDR2: SGHRS, YFSETQ. This CDR3 has 14 residues. Trimming shortened V by 4 bases and J by 3 bases, and 14 bases separated the two germline ends. The DNA of the CDR3 is TGCGCCAGCAGCGCGACCGGGACTGGCTACGAGCAGTACTTC. Translating gives CASSATGTGYEQYF.

This chain uses TRBV30 with TRBJ2-2; D is unclear. The length of the CDR3 is 12 residues. The germline V gene encodes CDR1 GTSNPN and CDR2 SVGIG (reference sequence). V was pared by 1 base and J by 6 bases, with 6 bases between. CDR3 in amino acids: CAWSGFSGELFF. In DNA, the CDR3 is TGTGCCTGGAGTGGGTTTTCCGGGGAGCTGTTTTTT.

The gene calls are TRBV4-3 and TRBJ2-6; D could derive from TRBD1 or TRBD2 (6 bases each). The CDR3 extends over 15 amino acids. V dropped 0 bases and J dropped 10 bases, with 13 bases sitting between them. The germline gives CDR1 LGHNA, CDR2 YSLEER. The CDR3 DNA reads as TGCGCCAGCAGCCAAGATTCGGGGGCGTCAAACGTCCTGACTTTC. Its translation: CASSQDSGASNVLTF.

V is TRBV7-8 and J is TRBJ2-5; D tentatively reads TRBD1 or TRBD2 (6 bases each). Trimming took 6 bases from V and 5 from J, leaving 22 bases between them. The germline CDR1 and CDR2 sequences are SGHVS and FQNEAQ. The CDR3 runs to 16 residues. CDR3 in amino acids: CASRSVRGVRGETQYF. The CDR3, as DNA: TGTGCCAGCAGATCAGTTAGGGGGGTCAGGGGCGAGACCCAGTACTTC. Using reference TRBV7-8 and TRBJ2-5 for the parts outside the CDR3, the full variable domain is GAGVSQSPRYKVAKRGQDVALRCDPISGHVSLFWYQQALGQGPEFLTYFQNEAQLDKSGLPSDRFFAERPEGSVSTLKIQRTQQEDSAVYLCASRSVRGVRGETQYFGPGTRLLVL.

V and J are TRBV5-6 and TRBJ2-1; possibly TRBD1 or TRBD2 for D (5 bases each). The CDR3 runs 15 residues. V was clipped by 2 bases and J by 9 bases, with 18 bases between them. In germline, CDR1 is SGHDT, CDR2 YYEEEE. This chain's CDR3 is CASSFAGRNGGEQFF. The CDR3 DNA reads as TGTGCCAGCAGCTTTGCAGGGCGGAATGGAGGTGAGCAGTTCTTC.

V gene TRBV2 combines with J gene TRBJ2-3; D is tentatively TRBD1 or TRBD2 (5 bases each). In germline, CDR1 is SNHLY, CDR2 FYNNEI. The CDR3 consists of 15 residues. The V end was cut by 4 bases, the J end by 0 bases, with 11 bases between. This CDR3 is CASSAGTFSTDTQYF. The CDR3 coding sequence is TGTGCCAGCAGTGCCGGGACCTTCAGCACAGATACGCAGTATTTT.

This clone has a handful of counts. This chain joins TRBV27 and TRBJ2-1; no definite D call. V dropped 0 bases and J dropped 6 bases, with 12 bases sitting between them. CDR1 MNHEY and CDR2 SMNVEV come from the germline V gene (reference sequence). CDR3 length equals 15 residues. Written as DNA, the CDR3 is TGTGCCAGCAGTTTATCTCGGGTTGCAGGCAATGAGCAGTTCTTC. Its protein product is CASSLSRVAGNEQFF.

V gene TRBV5-1 combines with J gene TRBJ2-1; D remains unclear. The CDR3 covers 12 residues. V lost 6 bases to trimming and J lost 10 bases, with 14 bases between them. Germline values: CDR1 SGHRS, CDR2 YFSETQ. CDR3 sequence: CASTGSTGEQFF. CDR3 DNA sequence: TGCGCCAGCACGGGTTCGACCGGGGAGCAGTTCTTC.

This clone appeared a few times. V gene TRBV6-5 combines with J gene TRBJ1-5; a weak D match, TRBD1 (6 bases). The V gene's germline CDR1 is MNHEY and CDR2 SVGAGI. The V end lost 2 bases, the J end lost 6 bases, and 8 bases lay between the germline ends. This CDR3 has 13 amino acids. The CDR3 DNA is TGTGCCAGCAGTTACGGCAGGGGTCAGCCCCAGCATTTT. Its translation: CASSYGRGQPQHF.

The genes are TRBV5-1 and TRBJ2-7; 10 nucleotides line up with TRBD2. This CDR3 has 16 amino acids. The germline V gene has CDR1 SGHRS and CDR2 YFSETQ. V lost 0 bases and J lost 5; bases outside the gene matches: 8. The chain's CDR3 is CASSLGSSGGFDEQYF. Written as DNA, the CDR3 is TGCGCCAGCAGCTTGGGTTCTAGCGGGGGATTTGACGAGCAGTACTTC.

The rearrangement uses TRBV7-2 and TRBJ2-6; a weak D match, TRBD2 (6 bases). V lost 5 bases and J lost 0, with 8 bases in between. The CDR3 runs 15 residues. Germline CDR1 is SGHTA and CDR2 is FQGNSA. The CDR3 region is CASSPGVSGANVLTF. DNA for the CDR3: TGTGCCAGCAGCCCGGGGGTCTCTGGGGCCAACGTCCTGACTTTC.

The genes are TRBV29-1 and TRBJ2-7; D not certain. The CDR3 has 11 residues. Looked up from germline, CDR1 is SQVTM and CDR2 is ANQGSEA. Trimming removed 6 bases at V and 9 bases at J, with 15 bases between. CDR3 in DNA: TGCAGCGTACGATCCCTGGACGGGCAGTACTTC. Residues: CSVRSLDGQYF.

This chain uses TRBV5-1 with TRBJ1-1, with a possible D match to TRBD1 (5 bases). Trimming removed 5 bases at V and 1 base at J, with 12 bases between. The CDR3 has 14 residues. Germline V gene sequence: CDR1 SGHRS, CDR2 YFSETQ. CDR3 in amino acids: CASSLRTGNTEAFF. Written as DNA, the CDR3 is TGCGCCAGCAGTTTGAGAACAGGGAACACTGAAGCTTTCTTT.

V usage is TRBV6-1 and J usage is TRBJ2-3, with 8 nucleotides matching TRBD1. In germline, CDR1 is MNHNS, CDR2 SASEGT. The CDR3 length is 12 residues. V gave up 7 bases and J gave up 6 bases; unmatched junction bases: 3. The CDR3 DNA reads TGTGCCAGCAATCGACAGGGGGATACGCAGTATTTT. Translation gives CASNRQGDTQYF.

The rearrangement links TRBV18 to TRBJ1-2, with TRBD1 matching 7 bases. V was clipped by 6 bases and J by 8 bases; unmatched bases: 12. Germline V gene data show CDR1 as KGHSH and CDR2 as LQKENI. CDR3 size: 14 residues. The CDR3 DNA sequence: TGTGCCAGCTCTCAGATTAGGGGGCTAGAAGGCTACACCTTC. It is translated as CASSQIRGLEGYTF.

The genes are TRBV5-4 and TRBJ1-2, with D unclear. Trimming shortened V by 1 base and J by 2 bases, and 9 bases separated the two germline ends. CDR1 and CDR2 from the germline V gene are SGHNT and YYREEE (reference sequence). The CDR3 is 14 amino acids. CDR3 DNA sequence: TGTGCCAGCAGCTTGTTACTCACCAACTATGGCTACACCTTC. Encoded protein: CASSLLLTNYGYTF. The entire variable domain, with the rest obtained from reference TRBV5-4 and TRBJ1-2, is as follows: ETGVTQSPTHLIKTRGQQVTLRCSSQSGHNTVSWYQQALGQGPQFIFQYYREEENGRGNFPPRFSGLQFPNYSSELNVNALELDDSALYLCASSLLLTNYGYTFGSGTRLTVV.

This clone is a singleton in its sample. The chain employs TRBV5-1 and TRBJ2-7; D remains unclear. Germline values: CDR1 SGHRS, CDR2 YFSETQ. The germline V and J ends were trimmed by 4 bases and 0 bases, with 5 bases remaining between them. The CDR3 consists of 12 residues. In DNA form, the CDR3 reads TGCGCCAGCAGCGCAAGCTCCTACGAGCAGTACTTC. Translated, it gives CASSASSYEQYF.

Remarks on this clone: The sample carries other DNA sequences with the same CDR3. The chain joins TRBV4-2 to TRBJ2-2; 9 nucleotides align to TRBD2. V trimming: 1 base; J trimming: 8 bases; junction bases outside the gene matches: 8. This CDR3 comprises 16 residues. Germline CDR1 LGHNA, CDR2 YNFKEQ. CDR3 bases: TGTGCCAGCAGCCAAGGAGGCGGGGGGGCCGGGGGGGAGCTGTTTTTT. It codes for CASSQGGGGAGGELFF.

The chain links TRBV18 to TRBJ2-3; a possible D gene is TRBD1 (5 bases). Germline-derived CDR1 and CDR2 are KGHSH and LQKENI. The V and J ends lost 4 bases and 0 bases respectively, with 11 bases between them. This CDR3 contains 15 residues. The CDR3 loop reads CASSLQTASTDTQYF. The CDR3 DNA sequence: TGTGCCAGCTCACTGCAGACAGCTAGCACAGATACGCAGTATTTT.

This clone was detected only a few times. This sequence joins TRBV29-1 and TRBJ2-1; no firm D call. The V end was cut by 4 bases, the J end by 2 bases, with 9 bases between. In germline, CDR1 is SQVTM, CDR2 ANQGSEA. The CDR3 is 13 residues long. The CDR3 sequence: CSVGARPYNEQFF. The CDR3 DNA is TGCAGCGTTGGGGCTAGACCCTACAATGAGCAGTTCTTC.

V gene TRBV5-4 combines with J gene TRBJ1-1, with TRBD1 matching 7 bases. The CDR3 contains 14 residues. V dropped 4 bases and J dropped 0; count of bases not matched to a gene: 3. Germline CDR1 and CDR2: SGHNT and YYREEE (reference sequence). This chain's CDR3 is CASSAGQLNTEAFF. The CDR3 nucleotides read TGTGCCAGCAGCGCGGGACAGTTGAACACTGAAGCTTTCTTT.

This clone showed up just a few times. The chain uses TRBV7-2 and TRBJ2-7, with 12 bases matching TRBD1. Germline V gene sequence: CDR1 SGHTA, CDR2 FQGNSA. The V segment lost 2 bases and the J segment 7 bases; nucleotides outside the gene matches: 9. The CDR3 consists of 16 residues. CDR3 protein: CASSLPRGTGGREQYF. The CDR3 nucleotides are TGTGCCAGCAGCTTACCGCGGGGGACAGGGGGCAGGGAGCAGTACTTC.

The gene calls are TRBV2 and TRBJ1-6; possible D gene TRBD1, 6 bases. This CDR3 contains 16 residues. The germline CDR1 and CDR2 sequences are SNHLY and FYNNEI. Trimming removed 5 bases from V and 1 base from J, with 12 bases in between. The CDR3 nucleotides are TGTGCCAGCAGTCCCTGGGGGGCGTCCTATAATTCACCCCTCCACTTT. It translates to CASSPWGASYNSPLHF.

The chain employs TRBV5-1 and TRBJ1-5, with D possibly TRBD1 on 6 matching bases. The ends were cut back, 0 bases at V and 4 bases at J, with 11 bases in the middle. The CDR3 loop spans 15 amino acids. Germline CDR1 SGHRS, CDR2 YFSETQ. The CDR3 sequence is CASSLDGTPNQPQHF. In DNA form, the CDR3 reads TGCGCCAGCAGCTTGGACGGGACACCGAATCAGCCCCAGCATTTT. Looking up the rest from reference TRBV5-1 and TRBJ1-5 gives the full variable domain: KAGVTQTPRYLIKTRGQQVTLSCSPISGHRSVSWYQQTPGQGLQFLFEYFSETQRNKGNFPGRFSGRQFSNSRSEMNVSTLELGDSALYLCASSLDGTPNQPQHFGDGTRLSIL.

V gene TRBV5-1 combines with J gene TRBJ2-3; D gene unclear. The CDR3 contains 12 residues. Per germline, CDR1 SGHRS and CDR2 YFSETQ. V was pared by 3 bases and J by 9 bases, with 11 bases between. For the CDR3, the DNA is TGCGCCAGCAGCTCTGGGGAACAAACGCAGTATTTT. This encodes CASSSGEQTQYF.

This sequence joins TRBV5-5 and TRBJ2-1, with D unresolved. Germline CDR1 and CDR2: SGHKS and YYEKEE (reference sequence). The CDR3 loop spans 13 amino acids. V was trimmed by 4 bases and J by 10 bases, leaving 15 bases between them. CDR3 DNA: TGTGCCAGCAGCCCACTTTTGGCGGAGGAGCAGTTCTTC. It encodes CASSPLLAEEQFF. The whole variable domain, filled in from reference TRBV5-5 and TRBJ2-1, reads DAGVTQSPTHLIKTRGQQVTLRCSPISGHKSVSWYQQVLGQGPQFIFQYYEKEERGRGNFPDRFSARQFPNYSSELNVNALLLGDSALYLCASSPLLAEEQFFGPGTRLTVL.

The chain couples TRBV19 to TRBJ2-7; either TRBD1 or TRBD2 may supply D (5 bases each). Germline CDR1 reads LNHDA; CDR2 reads SQIVND (reference sequence). Deletions cut 5 bases from V and 2 bases from J, with 19 bases between. The CDR3 covers 16 residues. CDR3 coding DNA: TGTGCCAGTAGTCCCATCCCAGGGACGGCGCCCTACGAGCAGTACTTC. This encodes CASSPIPGTAPYEQYF.

This chain links TRBV11-2 with TRBJ1-3; the D is unclear. The CDR3 contains 14 residues. Germline CDR1 and CDR2: SGHAT and FQNNGV. Trimming took 5 bases from V and 0 from J, leaving 8 bases between them. The CDR3: CASSRNPSGNTIYF. CDR3 DNA sequence: TGTGCCAGCAGCCGGAACCCCTCTGGAAACACCATATATTTT.

The gene calls are TRBV18 and TRBJ1-1, with a possible D match to TRBD1 (5 bases). The V gene lost 5 bases and the J gene lost 0 bases, with 16 bases spanning the gap. Germline V gene data show CDR1 as KGHSH and CDR2 as LQKENI. The CDR3 runs to 16 residues. CDR3 sequence (DNA): TGTGCCAGCTCATTCGCTGGGGGTAGAATGAACACTGAAGCTTTCTTT. Encoded protein: CASSFAGGRMNTEAFF.

The V gene is TRBV6-4, the J gene TRBJ2-3; D may correspond to TRBD1 or TRBD2 (6 bases each). CDR1 and CDR2 (germline): MRHNA, SNTAGT. The V gene lost 4 bases and the J gene lost 4 bases, with 12 bases spanning the gap. The CDR3 consists of 14 residues. The CDR3 nucleotides read TGTGCCAGCAGTGTACGGGGGCCCCCAGATACGCAGTATTTT. Amino acids: CASSVRGPPDTQYF.